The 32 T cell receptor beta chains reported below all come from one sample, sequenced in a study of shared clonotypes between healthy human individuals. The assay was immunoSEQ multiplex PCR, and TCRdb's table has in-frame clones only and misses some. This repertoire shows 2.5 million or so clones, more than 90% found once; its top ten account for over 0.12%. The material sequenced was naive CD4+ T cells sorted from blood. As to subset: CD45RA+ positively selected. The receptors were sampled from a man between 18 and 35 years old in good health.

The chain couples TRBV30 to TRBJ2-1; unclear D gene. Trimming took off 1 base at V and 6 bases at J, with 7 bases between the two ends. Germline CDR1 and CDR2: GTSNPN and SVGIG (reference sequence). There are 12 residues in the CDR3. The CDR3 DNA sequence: TGTGCCTGGAGTGGTCCGGGCAATGAGCAGTTCTTC. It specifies CAWSGPGNEQFF.

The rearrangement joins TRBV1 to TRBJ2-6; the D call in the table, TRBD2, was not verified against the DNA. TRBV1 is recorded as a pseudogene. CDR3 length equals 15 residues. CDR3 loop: CTSRSDGCRANVLTF. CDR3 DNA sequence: TGCACCAGCAGGAGTGATGGTTGTCGGGCCAACGTCCTGACTTTC.

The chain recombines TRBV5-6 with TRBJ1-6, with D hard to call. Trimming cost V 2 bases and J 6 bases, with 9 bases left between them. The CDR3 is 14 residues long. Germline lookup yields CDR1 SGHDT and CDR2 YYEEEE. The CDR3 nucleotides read TGTGCCAGCAGCTTACGGGAGATTAATTCACCCCTCCACTTT. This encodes CASSLREINSPLHF.

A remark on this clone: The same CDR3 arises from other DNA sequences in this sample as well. The CDR3 reads CASSLDRGYEQYF. CDR3 sequence (DNA): TGTGCCAGCAGCTTGGACAGGGGCTACGAGCAGTACTTC. The chain is built from TRBV5-6 and TRBJ2-7; 7 nucleotides align to TRBD1. This CDR3 contains 13 residues. The J segment lost 3 bases and the V segment lost 0 bases, leaving 0 bases of the junction unmatched. Germline V CDR1 and CDR2: SGHDT, YYEEEE. Together with reference TRBV5-6 and TRBJ2-7, the CDR3 gives the full variable domain: DAGVTQSPTHLIKTRGQQVTLRCSPKSGHDTVSWYQQALGQGPQFIFQYYEEEERQRGNFPDRFSGHQFPNYSSELNVNALLLGDSALYLCASSLDRGYEQYFGPGTRLTVT.

CDR3 DNA sequence: TGTGCCATCTCCTCCGGGAGCTCGAGGGAGACCCAGTACTTC. Its translation: CAISSGSSRETQYF. The V gene is TRBV10-3, the J gene TRBJ2-5; D possibly corresponds to TRBD2 (6 bases). Trimming took off 8 bases at V and 5 bases at J, with 18 bases between the two ends. Germline values: CDR1 ENHRY, CDR2 SYGVKD. The CDR3 totals 14 residues.

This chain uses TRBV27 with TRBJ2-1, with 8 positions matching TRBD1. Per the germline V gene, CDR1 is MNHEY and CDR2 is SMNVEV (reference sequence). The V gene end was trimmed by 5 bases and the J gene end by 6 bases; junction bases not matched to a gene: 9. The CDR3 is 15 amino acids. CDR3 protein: CASSNAGQVSNEQFF. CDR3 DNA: TGTGCCAGCAGTAATGCGGGACAGGTGAGCAATGAGCAGTTCTTC.

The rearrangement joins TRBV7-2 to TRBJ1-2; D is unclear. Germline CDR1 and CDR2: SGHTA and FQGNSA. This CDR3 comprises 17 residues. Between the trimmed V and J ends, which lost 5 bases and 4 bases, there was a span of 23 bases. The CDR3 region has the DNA TGTGCCAGCAGCCAAGGGCTGGTCCAAACCGGGAGCTATGGCTACACCTTC. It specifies CASSQGLVQTGSYGYTF.

The CDR3 loop is CASSTGQGSSTEAFF. The DNA of the CDR3 is TGTGCCAGCAGCACCGGACAGGGGAGCTCCACTGAAGCTTTCTTT. This sequence joins TRBV7-2 and TRBJ1-1; 9 positions agree with TRBD1. V gave up 5 bases and J gave up 4 bases; unmatched junction bases: 8. The CDR3 is 15 residues long. Germline CDR1 SGHTA, CDR2 FQGNSA.

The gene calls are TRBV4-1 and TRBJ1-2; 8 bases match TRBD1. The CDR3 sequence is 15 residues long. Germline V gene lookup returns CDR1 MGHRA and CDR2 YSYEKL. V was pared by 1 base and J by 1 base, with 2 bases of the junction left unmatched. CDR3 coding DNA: TGCGCCAGCAGCCAAGCACAGGGGGGTAACTATGGCTACACCTTC. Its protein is CASSQAQGGNYGYTF.

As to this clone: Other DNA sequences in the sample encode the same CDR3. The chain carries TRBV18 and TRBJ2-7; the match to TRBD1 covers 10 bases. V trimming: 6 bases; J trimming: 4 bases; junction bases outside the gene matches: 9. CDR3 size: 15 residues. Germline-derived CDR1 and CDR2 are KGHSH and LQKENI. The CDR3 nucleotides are TGTGCCAGCTCGGAAGGACAGGGGGAGGTTTACGAGCAGTACTTC. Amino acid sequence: CASSEGQGEVYEQYF.

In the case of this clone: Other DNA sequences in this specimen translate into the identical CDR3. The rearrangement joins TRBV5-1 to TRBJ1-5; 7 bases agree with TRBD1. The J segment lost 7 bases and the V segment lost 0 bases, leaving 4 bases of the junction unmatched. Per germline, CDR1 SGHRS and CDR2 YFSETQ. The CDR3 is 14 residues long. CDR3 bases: TGCGCCAGCAGCTTGGAAGGGGGCGACCAGCCCCAGCATTTT. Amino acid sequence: CASSLEGGDQPQHF.

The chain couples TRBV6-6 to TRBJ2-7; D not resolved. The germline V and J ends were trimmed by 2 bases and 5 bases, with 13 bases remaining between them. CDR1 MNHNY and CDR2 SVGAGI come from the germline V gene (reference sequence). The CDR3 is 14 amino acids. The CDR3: CASSYAPRSHEQYF. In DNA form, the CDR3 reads TGTGCCAGCAGTTACGCTCCCCGGAGCCACGAGCAGTACTTC.

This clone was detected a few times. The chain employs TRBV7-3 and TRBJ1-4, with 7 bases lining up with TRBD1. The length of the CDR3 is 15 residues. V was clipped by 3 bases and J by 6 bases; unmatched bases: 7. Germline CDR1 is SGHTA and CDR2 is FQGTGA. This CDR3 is CASSLTGRWDEKLFF. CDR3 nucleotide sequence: TGTGCCAGCAGCTTGACAGGGAGATGGGATGAAAAACTGTTTTTT.

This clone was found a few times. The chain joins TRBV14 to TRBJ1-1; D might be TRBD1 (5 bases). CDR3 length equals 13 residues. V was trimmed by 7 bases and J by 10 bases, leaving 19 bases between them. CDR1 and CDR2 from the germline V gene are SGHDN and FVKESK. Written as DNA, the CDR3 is TGTGCCAGCACCGCCCAGCCTCCAGGGCGAGCTTTCTTT. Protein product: CASTAQPPGRAFF.

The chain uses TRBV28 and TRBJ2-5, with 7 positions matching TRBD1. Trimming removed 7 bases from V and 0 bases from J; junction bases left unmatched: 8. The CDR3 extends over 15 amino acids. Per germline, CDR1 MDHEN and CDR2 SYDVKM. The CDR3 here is CASNILQGNQETQYF. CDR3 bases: TGTGCCAGCAACATATTACAGGGGAACCAAGAGACCCAGTACTTC. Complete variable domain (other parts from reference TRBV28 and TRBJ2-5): DVKVTQSSRYLVKRTGEKVFLECVQDMDHENMFWYRQDPGLGLRLIYFSYDVKMKEKGDIPEGYSVSREKKERFSLILESASTNQTSMYLCASNILQGNQETQYFGPGTRLLVL.

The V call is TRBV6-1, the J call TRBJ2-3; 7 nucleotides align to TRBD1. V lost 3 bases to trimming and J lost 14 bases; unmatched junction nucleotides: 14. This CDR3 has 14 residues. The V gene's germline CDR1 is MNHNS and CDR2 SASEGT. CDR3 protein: CASSDYSTGVVGYF. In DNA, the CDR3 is TGTGCCAGCAGTGACTACTCCACAGGGGTGGTGGGGTATTTT.

This CDR3 reads CASSFSAGTGDSHEQYF. The CDR3 DNA reads TGTGCCAGTAGTTTTTCAGCCGGGACAGGGGATTCCCACGAGCAGTACTTC. The V and J genes are TRBV19 and TRBJ2-7, with 10 bases matching TRBD1. From germline, CDR1 is LNHDA and CDR2 SQIVND (reference sequence). CDR3 length: 17 amino acids. V was clipped by 5 bases and J by 5 bases; unmatched bases: 15.

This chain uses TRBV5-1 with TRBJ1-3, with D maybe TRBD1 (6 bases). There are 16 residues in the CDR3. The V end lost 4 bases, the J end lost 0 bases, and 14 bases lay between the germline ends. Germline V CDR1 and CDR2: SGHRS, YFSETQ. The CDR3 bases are TGCGCCAGCAGCGGTGAAGGGGGGTACTCTGGAAACACCATATATTTT. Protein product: CASSGEGGYSGNTIYF.

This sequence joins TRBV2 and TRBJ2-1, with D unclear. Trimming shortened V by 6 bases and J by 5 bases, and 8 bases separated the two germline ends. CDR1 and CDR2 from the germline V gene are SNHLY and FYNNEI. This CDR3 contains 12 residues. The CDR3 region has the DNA TGTGCCAGCAGAAGAGAACACAATGAGCAGTTCTTC. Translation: CASRREHNEQFF.

The CDR3 loop reads CASTPTPSSGNTIYF. The CDR3 DNA reads as TGCGCCAGCACGCCTACACCGAGCTCTGGAAACACCATATATTTT. This chain links TRBV23-1 with TRBJ1-3, with unresolved D. TRBV23-1 carries the ORF label, with uncertain function. Trimming shortened V by 7 bases and J by 0 bases, and 13 bases separated the two germline ends. The CDR3 consists of 15 residues.

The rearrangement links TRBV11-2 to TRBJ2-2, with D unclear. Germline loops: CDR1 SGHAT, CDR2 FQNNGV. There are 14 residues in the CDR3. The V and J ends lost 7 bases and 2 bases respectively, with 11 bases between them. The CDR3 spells CASTVPDNTGELFF. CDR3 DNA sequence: TGTGCCAGCACCGTCCCGGATAACACCGGGGAGCTGTTTTTT.

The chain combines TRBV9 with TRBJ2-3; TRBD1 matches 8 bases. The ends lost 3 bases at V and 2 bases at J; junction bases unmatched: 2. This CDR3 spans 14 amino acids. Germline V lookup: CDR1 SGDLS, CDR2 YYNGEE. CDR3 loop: CASSGTGITDTQYF. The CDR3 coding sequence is TGTGCCAGCAGCGGGACAGGGATCACAGATACGCAGTATTTT.

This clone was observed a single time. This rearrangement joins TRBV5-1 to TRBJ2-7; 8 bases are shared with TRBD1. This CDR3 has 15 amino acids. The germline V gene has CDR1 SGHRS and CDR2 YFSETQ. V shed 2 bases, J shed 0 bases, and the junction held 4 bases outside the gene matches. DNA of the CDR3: TGCGCCAGCAGCTTTTTTACAGGGGGCTCCTACGAGCAGTACTTC. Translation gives CASSFFTGGSYEQYF.

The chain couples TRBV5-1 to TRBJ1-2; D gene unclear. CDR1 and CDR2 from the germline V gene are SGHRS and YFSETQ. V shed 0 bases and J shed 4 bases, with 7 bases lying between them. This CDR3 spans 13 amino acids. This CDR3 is CASSLGEPYGYTF. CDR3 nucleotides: TGCGCCAGCAGCTTGGGGGAACCCTATGGCTACACCTTC.

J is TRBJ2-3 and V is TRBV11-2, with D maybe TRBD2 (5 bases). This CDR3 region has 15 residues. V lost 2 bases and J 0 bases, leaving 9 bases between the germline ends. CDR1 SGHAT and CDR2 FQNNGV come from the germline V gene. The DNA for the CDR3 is TGTGCCAGCAGCTTATTCGGCGGGAGCACAGATACGCAGTATTTT. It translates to CASSLFGGSTDTQYF.

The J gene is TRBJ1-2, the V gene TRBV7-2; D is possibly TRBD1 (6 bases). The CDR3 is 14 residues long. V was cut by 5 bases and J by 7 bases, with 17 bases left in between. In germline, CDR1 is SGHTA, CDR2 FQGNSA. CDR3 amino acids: CASSPRGGVSGYTF. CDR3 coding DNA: TGTGCCAGCAGCCCCCGAGGGGGGGTAAGTGGCTACACCTTC.

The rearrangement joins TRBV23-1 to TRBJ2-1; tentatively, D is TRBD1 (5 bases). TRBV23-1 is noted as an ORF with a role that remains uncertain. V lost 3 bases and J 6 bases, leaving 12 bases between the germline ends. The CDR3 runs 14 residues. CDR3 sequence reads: CASSQGTGRNEQFF. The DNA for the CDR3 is TGCGCCAGCAGTCAGGGAACAGGTCGCAATGAGCAGTTCTTC.

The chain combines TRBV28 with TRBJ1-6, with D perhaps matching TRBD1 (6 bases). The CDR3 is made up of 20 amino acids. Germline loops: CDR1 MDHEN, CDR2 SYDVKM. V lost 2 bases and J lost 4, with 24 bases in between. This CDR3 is CASSLPDRDSFAFYNSPLHF. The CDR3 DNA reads TGTGCCAGCAGTTTACCGGACAGAGACTCTTTCGCATTTTATAATTCACCCCTCCACTTT. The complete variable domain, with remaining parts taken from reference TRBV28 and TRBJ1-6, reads DVKVTQSSRYLVKRTGEKVFLECVQDMDHENMFWYRQDPGLGLRLIYFSYDVKMKEKGDIPEGYSVSREKKERFSLILESASTNQTSMYLCASSLPDRDSFAFYNSPLHFGNGTRLTVT.

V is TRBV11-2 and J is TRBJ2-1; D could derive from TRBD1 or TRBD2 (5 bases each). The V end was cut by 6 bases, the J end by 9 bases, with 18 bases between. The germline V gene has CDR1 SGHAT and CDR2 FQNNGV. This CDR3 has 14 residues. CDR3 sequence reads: CASRRGSSGPEQFF. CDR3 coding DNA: TGTGCCAGCAGAAGGGGCTCTTCGGGGCCTGAGCAGTTCTTC.

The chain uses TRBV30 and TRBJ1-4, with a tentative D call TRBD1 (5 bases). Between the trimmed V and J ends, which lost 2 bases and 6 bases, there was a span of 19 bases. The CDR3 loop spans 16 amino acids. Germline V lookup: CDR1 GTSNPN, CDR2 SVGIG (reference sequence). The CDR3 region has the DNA TGTGCCTGGAGTATCCTCGGGGAGGGGCGGGATGAAAAACTGTTTTTT. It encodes CAWSILGEGRDEKLFF.

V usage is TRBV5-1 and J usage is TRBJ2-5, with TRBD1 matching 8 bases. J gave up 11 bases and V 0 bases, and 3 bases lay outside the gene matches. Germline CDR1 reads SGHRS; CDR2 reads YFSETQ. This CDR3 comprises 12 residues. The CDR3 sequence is CASSLERQGQYF. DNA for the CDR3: TGCGCCAGCAGCTTGGAGCGACAGGGGCAGTACTTC.

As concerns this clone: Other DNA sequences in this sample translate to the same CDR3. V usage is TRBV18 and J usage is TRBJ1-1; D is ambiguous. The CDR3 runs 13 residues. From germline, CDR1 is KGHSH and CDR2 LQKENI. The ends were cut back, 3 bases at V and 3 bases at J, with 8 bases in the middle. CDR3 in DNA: TGTGCCAGCTCACCCCCCGGGTACACTGAAGCTTTCTTT. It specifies CASSPPGYTEAFF.